This T cell receptor (beta chain) appears in the sequencing data of a study of low-dose radiotherapy and immunotherapy resistance in tumors. The CDR3 numbers 18 amino acids, ends counted. Germline loops: CDR1 MDHEN, CDR2 SYDVKM. Primers targeting TRAV and TRBV primed first-strand cDNA, covering alpha and beta chains. PCR amplification of the TCRs was performed with Phusion for approximately 20 PCR cycles, and it relied on a constant-region primer together with a V-primer adapter. TCRdb passed the reads through MiXCR, listing each CDR3 protein once. The data contain 55,000 to 65,000 distinct CDR3 sequences, about 26% of them seen just once; the ten biggest clones take up about 6.6%. This clonotype was seen ten or more times. Because the CDR3's place on the DNA is in doubt, the DNA is left out and the CDR3 is given as listed by TCRdb. Time point: before trial treatment.

The starting material was PBMCs, obtained before treatment. V is TRBV28 and J is TRBJ2-6; TRBD1 is the table's D call, not checked against the DNA. The sequence was obtained from a male donor with rectosigmoid adenocarcinoma. CDR3 sequence reads: CASSLDKAADFGANVLTF.